This TCR beta chain was profiled in a study of T cell repertoires in cytomegalovirus infection. MiXCR, run by TCRdb on the reads, gives a single entry per CDR3 protein. Of around 49,000 distinct CDR3 sequences listed, over 15% are singletons. This clonotype showed up just a few times. Its antigen is still unknown. The input for sequencing was CD8+ T cells from cultured PBMCs, taken from culture after CMV antigen stimulation. This clonotype originated in a human donor in good health (CMV status not recorded). Some clones in this sample may be carry-over from other donors' samples.

In DNA form, the CDR3 reads TGTGCCAGCAGCAGGGACAGGGGCGGGATCTACGAGCAGTACTTC. Protein sequence: CASSRDRGGIYEQYF. The rearrangement uses TRBV9 and TRBJ2-7, with 10 bases that match TRBD1. V lost 4 bases and J lost 3; bases outside the gene matches: 7. There are 15 residues in the CDR3. CDR1 and CDR2 from the germline V gene are SGDLS and YYNGEE.